Given below is one T cell receptor (beta chain) in context. The record originates from a study of blood T cell repertoires in COVID-19. Study at large: Acute-phase and convalescent COVID-19 samples originated in the United States, Italy and Spain. T cells, B-cell-depleted T cells, or PBMCs provided the cDNA or gDNA that served as material.

Original processing methods: Quantification of nucleated cells was approximated via reference gene primer amplification. Method: immunoSEQ multiplex PCR; TCRdb's copy keeps in-frame clones and lacks some. D and trimming come from the DNA, and the V and J calls and clone size come from that table. The table has fewer than 45,000 clones, 85% seen once. With 5 bases clipped from V and 10 bases from J, the junction kept 13 bases outside the gene matches. The CDR3 spans 16 residues. CDR1 is LGHNA, CDR2 YNFKEQ, per germline. The J gene is TRBJ2-7, the V gene TRBV4-2, with 14 bases lining up with TRBD2. The source of this sequence is a human donor in a cohort sampled during active COVID-19. The material sequenced was peripheral blood. The chain's CDR3 is CASSDQTSGGENGQYF. In nucleotides, the CDR3 is TGTGCCAGCAGCGACCAGACTAGCGGGGGGGAAAATGGTCAGTACTTC.